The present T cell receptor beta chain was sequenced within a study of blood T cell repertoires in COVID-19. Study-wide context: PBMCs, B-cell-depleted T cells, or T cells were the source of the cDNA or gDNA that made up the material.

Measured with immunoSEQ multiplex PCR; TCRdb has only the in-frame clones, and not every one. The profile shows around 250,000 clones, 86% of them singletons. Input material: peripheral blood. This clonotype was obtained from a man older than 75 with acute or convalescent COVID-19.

As DNA, the CDR3 is TGTGCCAGCAGGGCCGGGACAGGGGAGACTGAAGCTTTCTTT. Residues: CASRAGTGETEAFF. The chain is built from TRBV2 and TRBJ1-1, with 10 bases fitting TRBD1. The J segment lost 5 bases and the V segment lost 6 bases, leaving 6 bases of the junction unmatched. The CDR3 extends over 14 amino acids. In germline, CDR1 is SNHLY, CDR2 FYNNEI.